This T cell receptor (beta chain) was observed in a study of CD4+ T cells in melanoma. Study outcomes and limitations: CD8+ T cell, macrophage and B cell function reportedly correlated with neoantigen-specific CD4+ T cells. Diverse differentiation states were reported for melanoma neoantigen-specific CD4+ T cells.

Regarding this clone: Its antigen is unidentified.

Assay used: immunoSEQ multiplex PCR; TCRdb lists only in-frame clones, some missing. This sample has about 10,000 clones, with about 66% found just once. J was trimmed by 4 bases and V by 3 bases; bases with no gene match: 0. This CDR3 is built from 13 residues. Germline CDR1 and CDR2: MRHNA and SNTAGT. The chain joins TRBV6-4 to TRBJ1-2, with TRBD1 identical over 9 bases. The material sequenced was cells from a culture (not recorded whether cultured in vitro). The origin of this receptor is a human donor with melanoma. The CDR3 sequence: CASSEDRGYGYTF. In DNA form, the CDR3 reads TGTGCCAGCAGTGAGGACAGGGGCTATGGCTACACCTTC.